This T cell receptor (beta chain) was documented in a study of shared clonotypes between healthy human individuals. Findings of the study overall: Some clonotypes were shared by all four sorted-subset donors, while others were not shared. The non-shared ones had lower generation probabilities than the shared ones. Naive subsets tended to show greater estimated richness than memory subsets. Rarefaction showed sorted-subset sequencing was incomplete despite large depth.

Each replicate PCR on the sorted subsets used roughly 210 ng DNA (roughly 27,000 T cell genomes). Repertoires were generated with immunoSEQ multiplex PCR, while TCRdb's copy carries only in-frame clones and drops some. The repertoire holds approximately 1,500,000 clones, with approximately 98% as singletons. The germline V gene has CDR1 WSHSY and CDR2 SAAADI. The CDR3 length is 15 residues. Deletions cut 4 bases from V and 0 bases from J, with 11 bases between. A note on this clone: Its target is not known.

This chain uses TRBV10-2 with TRBJ2-3; a possible D gene is TRBD2 (6 bases). Sequencing was done on a sample of naive CD4+ T cells sorted from blood. Subset of the sample: CD45RA+ positively selected. The origin of this receptor is a man aged 25 to 40 in good health. The CDR3 DNA reads TGCGCCAGCAGTGTTCTAGCGCTAAGCACAGATACGCAGTATTTT. This sequence encodes CASSVLALSTDTQYF.